These 22 T cell receptor beta chains were sequenced from one sample in a study of CXCR3-negative and CXCR3-positive naive CD8 T cells. UMI-labeled 5' RACE TRB cDNA libraries were prepared from the cells. From its re-call of the 5' RACE reads, TCRdb lists each CDR3 protein once, without DNA. The data include some 130,000 distinct CDR3 sequences; the top ten clones carry 0.29%. Material: naive CXCR3- CD8+ T cells from blood. Documented subset: CD45RO-CCR7+CD27+CD95- naive CD8+ T cells lacking CXCR3 (TNR3-). All receptors derive from a human donor in good health. Some clones in this sample may be carry-over from other donors' samples.

The V gene is TRBV28, the J gene TRBJ2-1; TCRdb's D gene call, TRBD1, goes unchecked for lack of DNA. Looked up from germline, CDR1 is MDHEN and CDR2 is SYDVKM. The CDR3 totals 14 residues. CDR3 loop: CASSLLGGGNEQFF.

V usage is TRBV28 and J usage is TRBJ2-5; TCRdb designates TRBD1, a call that cannot be tested without DNA. In germline, CDR1 is MDHEN, CDR2 SYDVKM. The CDR3 spans 15 residues. CDR3 protein: CASSLWVGEQETQYF.

This chain links TRBV29-1 with TRBJ2-7; TCRdb reports TRBD2, a call that lacks DNA to check it against. The CDR3 consists of 13 residues. Germline CDR1 is SQVTM and CDR2 is ANQGSEA. The CDR3: CSVVLAGSYEQYF.

CDR3 sequence: CASSLTGEYEQYF. The V and J genes are TRBV7-9 and TRBJ2-7; TCRdb's D call of TRBD1 is untestable without DNA. CDR3 length: 13 residues. Germline V gene sequence: CDR1 SEHNR, CDR2 FQNEAQ (reference sequence).

The genes are TRBV5-1 and TRBJ2-2; no DNA is available, so the TRBD2 call from TCRdb remains unchecked. CDR1 is SGHRS, CDR2 YFSETQ, per germline. The CDR3 consists of 16 residues. CDR3 in amino acids: CASSSLSGRAVGELFF.

The chain is built from TRBV3-1 and TRBJ2-1; TCRdb's D call, TRBD2, is unchecked because there is no DNA. The CDR3 spans 18 residues. Germline V gives CDR1 LGHDT, CDR2 YNNKEL (reference sequence). This CDR3 is CASSQEGWTSGTYNEQFF.

The chain couples TRBV2 to TRBJ2-3; checking the TCRdb D call of TRBD1 is not possible without DNA. The CDR3 consists of 18 residues. Germline assignment: CDR1 SNHLY and CDR2 FYNNEI. CDR3 amino acids: CASSESSVDRGDADTQYF.

The CDR3: CASSPYGGSYEQYF. The V call is TRBV5-1, the J call TRBJ2-7. From germline, CDR1 is SGHRS and CDR2 YFSETQ. There are 14 residues in the CDR3. The whole variable domain, filled in from reference TRBV5-1 and TRBJ2-7, reads KAGVTQTPRYLIKTRGQQVTLSCSPISGHRSVSWYQQTPGQGLQFLFEYFSETQRNKGNFPGRFSGRQFSNSRSEMNVSTLELGDSALYLCASSPYGGSYEQYFGPGTRLTVT.

The rearrangement uses TRBV6-5 and TRBJ2-3; TCRdb outputs TRBD2, but without DNA this stays unchecked. The CDR3 is made up of 16 amino acids. CDR1 and CDR2 from the germline V gene are MNHEY and SVGAGI. CDR3 sequence reads: CASSYSLAGAEDTQYF.

The chain joins TRBV27 to TRBJ2-7; TCRdb outputs TRBD2, but without DNA this stays unchecked. Germline CDR1 MNHEY, CDR2 SMNVEV (reference sequence). The CDR3 is 16 residues long. The CDR3 sequence is CTSSFLTSGGAYEQYF.

The chain links TRBV24-1 to TRBJ2-1. Germline V gene lookup returns CDR1 KGHDR and CDR2 SFDVKD. The CDR3 covers 14 residues. This CDR3 reads CATSEPSNYNEQFF.

J is TRBJ2-5 and V is TRBV29-1; TCRdb reports TRBD1, a call that lacks DNA to check it against. The V gene's germline CDR1 is SQVTM and CDR2 ANQGSEA. CDR3 size: 13 residues. Here the CDR3 reads CSALGTGEETQYF.

The CDR3 loop reads CASSVSWDPEENSPLHF. This chain joins TRBV9 and TRBJ1-6; checking the TCRdb D call of TRBD1 is not possible without DNA. Per germline, CDR1 SGDLS and CDR2 YYNGEE. CDR3 length equals 17 residues.

This chain links TRBV6-4 with TRBJ2-2. Germline V gene data show CDR1 as MRHNA and CDR2 as SNTAGT. The CDR3 runs 14 residues. The CDR3 here is CASSDSTDTGELFF.

The genes are TRBV29-1 and TRBJ2-7; no DNA is available, so the TRBD1 call from TCRdb remains unchecked. The CDR3 is 13 residues long. Germline CDR1 and CDR2: SQVTM and ANQGSEA. The CDR3 is CSVVVRVGYEQYF.

V and J are TRBV6-5 and TRBJ2-5. Germline V CDR1 and CDR2: MNHEY, SVGAGI. CDR3 length: 12 residues. CDR3 residues: CASSYGSETQYF.

This chain uses TRBV29-1 with TRBJ2-7. This CDR3 comprises 14 residues. Germline V CDR1 and CDR2: SQVTM, ANQGSEA. This CDR3 is CSVIPTAVGYEQYF.

The chain uses TRBV9 and TRBJ1-6; TCRdb outputs TRBD1, but without DNA this stays unchecked. Germline values: CDR1 SGDLS, CDR2 YYNGEE. This CDR3 contains 15 residues. The CDR3 loop is CASSVADRGNSPLHF. The variable domain in full, completed from reference TRBV9 and TRBJ1-6, reads DSGVTQTPKHLITATGQRVTLRCSPRSGDLSVYWYQQSLDQGLQFLIQYYNGEERAKGNILERFSAQQFPDLHSELNLSSLELGDSALYFCASSVADRGNSPLHFGNGTRLTVT.

This chain joins TRBV4-3 and TRBJ2-2; TCRdb's D gene call, TRBD1, goes unchecked for lack of DNA. CDR3 length equals 16 residues. The germline V gene encodes CDR1 LGHNA and CDR2 YSLEER. The CDR3: CASSPGQLFGTGELFF.

This sequence joins TRBV20-1 and TRBJ2-7; TCRdb proposes TRBD1, but this gene call is untestable without DNA. Germline CDR1 is DFQATT and CDR2 is SNEGSKA (reference sequence). The CDR3 extends over 14 amino acids. CDR3 amino acids: CSASDRGSFYEQYF.

This chain links TRBV7-6 with TRBJ2-5; TCRdb calls TRBD2, which cannot be checked without DNA. This CDR3 has 16 amino acids. The germline gives CDR1 SGHVS, CDR2 FNYEAQ. The chain's CDR3 is CASSLAAGLAGETQYF.

The J gene is TRBJ2-1, the V gene TRBV20-1. The germline gives CDR1 DFQATT, CDR2 SNEGSKA (reference sequence). The CDR3 loop spans 13 amino acids. The CDR3: CSATGSSYNEQFF.